These 4 T cell receptor beta chains originate from one sample sequenced in a study of response to subunit inactivated influenza vaccine. Using its own MiXCR run on the RT-PCR reads, TCRdb lists one record per CDR3 protein. The sample lists around 650,000 distinct CDR3 sequences; about a sixth were seen once. The material was PBMCs from blood, obtained about 11 days after vaccination. These receptor sequences come from a man in his forties or fifties who received an inactivated influenza vaccine.

This clonotype appeared a few times. V gene TRBV7-2 combines with J gene TRBJ1-2; perhaps TRBD1 as D (5 bases). Germline V gene sequence: CDR1 SGHTA, CDR2 FQGNSA. CDR3 length: 13 amino acids. Trimming shortened V by 6 bases and J by 4 bases, and 12 bases separated the two germline ends. DNA for the CDR3: TGTGCCAGCAGTGTCCGGGGGAGCTATGGCTACACCTTC. This sequence encodes CASSVRGSYGYTF.

The J gene is TRBJ2-3, the V gene TRBV5-1; D uncertain. In germline, CDR1 is SGHRS, CDR2 YFSETQ. V was trimmed by 3 bases and J by 3 bases, leaving 8 bases between them. This CDR3 is built from 13 residues. The CDR3 sequence is CASSSLMTDTQYF. The CDR3 region has the DNA TGCGCCAGCAGCTCCCTCATGACAGATACGCAGTATTTT.

Note on this clonotype: Germline is not matched at one junction end, which may reflect a read error. DNA for the CDR3: TGTGCCAGCAGTCCGCAGGGTAGGGGATACAATGAGCAGATCTTC. This gives the protein CASSPQGRGYNEQIF. The V and J genes are TRBV28 and TRBJ2-1; weak D call: TRBD1 (5 bases). Looked up from germline, CDR1 is MDHEN and CDR2 is SYDVKM. The CDR3 totals 15 residues. The full variable domain, in which reference TRBV28 and TRBJ2-1 provide the parts outside the CDR3, is DVKVTQSSRYLVKRTGEKVFLECVQDMDHENMFWYRQDPGLGLRLIYFSYDVKMKEKGDIPEGYSVSREKKERFSLILESASTNQTSMYLCASSPQGRGYNEQIFGPGTRLTVL.

This clonotype appeared a few times. The V and J genes are TRBV7-2 and TRBJ2-7; D may correspond to TRBD1 or TRBD2 (6 bases each). The V end was cut by 4 bases, the J end by 11 bases, with 15 bases between. CDR3 length: 12 residues. Germline V gene sequence: CDR1 SGHTA, CDR2 FQGNSA. CDR3 region: CASSSPRGPEYF. In DNA, the CDR3 is TGTGCCAGCAGCTCTCCACGGGGGCCAGAGTACTTC.